The 5 T cell receptor beta chains presented below share a single source sample, sequenced in a study of blood T cell repertoires in COVID-19. The data were produced by immunoSEQ multiplex PCR, yet TCRdb's version contains in-frame clones alone and is incomplete. The table lists about 160,000 clones, 70% to 85% of them singletons. Sample: peripheral blood. The receptors shown here come from a man aged 80 or over with COVID-19, enrolled during active disease.

This chain links TRBV7-3 with TRBJ1-1; the match to TRBD1 covers 10 bases. Germline V lookup: CDR1 SGHTA, CDR2 FQGTGA. The CDR3 spans 17 residues. V lost 2 bases and J lost 5; bases outside the gene matches: 11. The CDR3 loop is CASSLWGGDRGGTEAFF. CDR3 sequence (DNA): TGTGCCAGCAGCTTATGGGGAGGGGACAGGGGAGGAACTGAAGCTTTCTTT.

The rearrangement links TRBV29-1 to TRBJ1-1, with D perhaps TRBD1 (6 bases). CDR3 length equals 12 residues. Germline V CDR1 and CDR2: SQVTM, ANQGSEA. Deletions cut 3 bases from V and 4 bases from J, with 9 bases between. This CDR3 is CSVEGGATEAFF. For the CDR3, the DNA is TGCAGCGTTGAGGGGGGGGCCACTGAAGCTTTCTTT.

This chain joins TRBV7-2 and TRBJ1-4, with TRBD1 as a possible D gene (6 bases). Per the germline V gene, CDR1 is SGHTA and CDR2 is FQGNSA. Trimming took 5 bases from V and 2 from J, leaving 9 bases between them. This CDR3 spans 14 amino acids. The DNA of the CDR3 is TGTGCCAGCAGCCTAGACAGGACTAATGAAAAACTGTTTTTT. It translates to CASSLDRTNEKLFF.

This chain connects TRBV5-5 to TRBJ2-7; D is unclear. CDR1 SGHKS and CDR2 YYEKEE come from the germline V gene (reference sequence). CDR3 size: 15 residues. Trimming shortened V by 1 base and J by 6 bases, and 17 bases separated the two germline ends. Here the CDR3 reads CASSLQLAHSGEQYF. CDR3 DNA sequence: TGTGCCAGCAGCTTGCAACTCGCCCATTCGGGCGAGCAGTACTTC.

For the CDR3, the DNA is TGTGCCAGTAGTATATCCAACCAAGAGACCCAGTACTTC. Protein sequence: CASSISNQETQYF. The V and J genes are TRBV19 and TRBJ2-5; D is undetermined. Germline V CDR1 and CDR2: LNHDA, SQIVND (reference sequence). The CDR3 totals 13 residues. V gave up 2 bases and J gave up 0 bases, with 4 bases separating them. The whole variable domain, remainder taken from reference TRBV19 and TRBJ2-5, is DGGITQSPKYLFRKEGQNVTLSCEQNLNHDAMYWYRQDPGQGLRLIYYSQIVNDFQKGDIAEGYSVSREKKESFPLTVTSAQKNPTAFYLCASSISNQETQYFGPGTRLLVL.